Sequencing of this TCR beta chain was carried out in a study of blood T cell repertoires in COVID-19. The overall study: Spain, Italy and the United States supplied samples that represented acute and convalescent COVID-19. Sources were T cells, B-cell-depleted T cells, or PBMCs; the material itself was cDNA or gDNA.

Germline CDR1 reads SGHDN; CDR2 reads FVKESK. The V gene end was trimmed by 1 base and the J gene end by 2 bases; junction bases not matched to a gene: 5. The length of the CDR3 is 16 residues. In the authors' methods: Scientists estimated how many nucleated cells there were by amplifying reference gene primers. Clones were read by immunoSEQ multiplex PCR, and TCRdb kept only the in-frame ones, dropping some. That table supplies the V and J calls and clone size; D and trimming were determined from the DNA. Among 300,000 or so clones listed, 88% were seen once. The source is a woman younger than 45 who had recovered from COVID-19. The sample comprised peripheral blood. This chain joins TRBV14 and TRBJ2-3; TRBD1 matches 8 bases. CDR3 amino acids: CASSQGQGFTTDTQYF. CDR3 bases: TGTGCCAGCAGCCAAGGACAGGGGTTTACCACAGATACGCAGTATTTT.